These 2 T cell receptor beta chains share one sample of origin, sequenced in a study of cytomegalovirus exposure and HLA in healthy donors. The PCR used 60 Vbeta and 13 Jbeta primers. Only in-frame clones appear in the TCRdb table, and some are missing; sequencing was by immunoSEQ multiplex PCR. The repertoire holds under 200,000 clones, with more than 75% as singletons. The sequencing input was PBMCs. These receptors came from a girl between 5 and 17 years old in good health and CMV-seropositive.

The chain has TRBV28 and TRBJ2-3; 7 positions match TRBD2. Germline V lookup: CDR1 MDHEN, CDR2 SYDVKM. This CDR3 is built from 15 residues. Trimming removed 3 bases from V and 2 bases from J; junction bases left unmatched: 5. The CDR3 region is CASSLGGGDTDTQYF. As DNA, the CDR3 is TGTGCCAGCAGTTTGGGGGGGGGAGACACAGATACGCAGTATTTT.

The chain carries TRBV27 and TRBJ2-1, with D unresolved. V was clipped by 4 bases and J by 5 bases, with 15 bases between them. Germline V CDR1 and CDR2: MNHEY, SMNVEV (reference sequence). The CDR3 length is 15 residues. The CDR3 bases are TGTGCCAGCAGTTCCCCCTCCCTTGGCCACAATGAGCAGTTCTTC. Its protein product is CASSSPSLGHNEQFF.